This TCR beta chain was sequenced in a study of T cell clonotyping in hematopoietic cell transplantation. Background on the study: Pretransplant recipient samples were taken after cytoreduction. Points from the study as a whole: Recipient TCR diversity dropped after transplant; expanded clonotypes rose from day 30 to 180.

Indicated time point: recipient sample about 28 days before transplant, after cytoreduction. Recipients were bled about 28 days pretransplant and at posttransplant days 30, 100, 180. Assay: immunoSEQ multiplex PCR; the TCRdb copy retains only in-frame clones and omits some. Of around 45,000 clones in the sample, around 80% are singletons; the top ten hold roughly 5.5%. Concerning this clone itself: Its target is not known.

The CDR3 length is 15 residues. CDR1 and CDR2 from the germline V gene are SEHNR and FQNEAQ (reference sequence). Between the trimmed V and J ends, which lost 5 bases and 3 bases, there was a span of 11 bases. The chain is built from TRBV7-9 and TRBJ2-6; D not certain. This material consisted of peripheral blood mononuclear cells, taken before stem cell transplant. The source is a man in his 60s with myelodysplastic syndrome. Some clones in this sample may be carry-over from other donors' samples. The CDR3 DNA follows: TGTGCCAGCAGCCCTAGGGTGGGTGGGGCCAACGTCCTGACTTTC. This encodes CASSPRVGGANVLTF.